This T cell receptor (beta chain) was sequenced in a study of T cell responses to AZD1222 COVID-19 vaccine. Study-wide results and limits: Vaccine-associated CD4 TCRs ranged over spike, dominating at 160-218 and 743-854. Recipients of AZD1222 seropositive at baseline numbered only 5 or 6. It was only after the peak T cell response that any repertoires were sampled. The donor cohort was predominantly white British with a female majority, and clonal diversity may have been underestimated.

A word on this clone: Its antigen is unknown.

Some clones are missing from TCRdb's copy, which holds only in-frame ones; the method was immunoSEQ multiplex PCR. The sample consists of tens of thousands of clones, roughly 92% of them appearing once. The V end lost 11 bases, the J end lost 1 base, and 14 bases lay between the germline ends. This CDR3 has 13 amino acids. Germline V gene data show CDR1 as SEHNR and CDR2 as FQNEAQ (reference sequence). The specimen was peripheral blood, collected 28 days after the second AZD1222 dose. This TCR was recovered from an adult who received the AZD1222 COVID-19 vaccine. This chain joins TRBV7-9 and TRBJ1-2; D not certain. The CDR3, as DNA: TGTGCCTACGAAGGGAACAGTAACTATGGCTACACCTTC. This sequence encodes CAYEGNSNYGYTF.